This T cell receptor (beta chain) was identified during a study of CD8+ T cells in alopecia areata. Background on the study: Each of the treated patients was given oral tofacitinib, 5 to 10 mg twice daily, for moderate-to-severe alopecia areata. Treatment with tofacitinib (6 to 18 months) was followed by 6 months off drug.

Extraction and reverse transcription of RNA yielded cDNA as the sequencing template. Repertoires were generated with immunoSEQ multiplex PCR, while TCRdb's copy carries only in-frame clones and drops some. This sample has around 250,000 clones; under 80% occur once, and the top ten carry approximately 1.2%. Germline V gene data show CDR1 as SGDLS and CDR2 as YYNGEE. The CDR3 spans 13 residues. V lost 4 bases and J 6 bases, leaving 14 bases between the germline ends. Alopecia areata patients provided lesional scalp punch biopsies and peripheral blood, both collected for the study. The chain links TRBV9 to TRBJ2-7; possibly TRBD1 for D (5 bases). This material consisted of CD4+ T cells sorted from blood, taken at week 0. The sequence was obtained from a human donor with alopecia areata. CDR3 in DNA: TGTGCCAGCAGCCCGCGCCAGGGAACCGAGCAGTACTTC. Its protein is CASSPRQGTEQYF. The full variable domain, in which reference TRBV9 and TRBJ2-7 provide the parts outside the CDR3, is DSGVTQTPKHLITATGQRVTLRCSPRSGDLSVYWYQQSLDQGLQFLIQYYNGEERAKGNILERFSAQQFPDLHSELNLSSLELGDSALYFCASSPRQGTEQYFGPGTRLTVT.